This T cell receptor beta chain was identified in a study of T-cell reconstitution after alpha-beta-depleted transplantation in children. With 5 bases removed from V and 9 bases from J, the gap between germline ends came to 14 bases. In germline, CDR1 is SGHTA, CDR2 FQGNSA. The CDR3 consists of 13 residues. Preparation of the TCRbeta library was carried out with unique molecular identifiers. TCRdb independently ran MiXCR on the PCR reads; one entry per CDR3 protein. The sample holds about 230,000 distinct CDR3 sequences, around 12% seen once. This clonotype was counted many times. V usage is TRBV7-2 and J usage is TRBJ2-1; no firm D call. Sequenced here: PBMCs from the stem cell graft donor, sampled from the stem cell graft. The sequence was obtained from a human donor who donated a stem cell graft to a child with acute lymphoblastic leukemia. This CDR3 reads CASSLGQVSEQFF. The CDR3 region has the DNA TGTGCCAGCAGCCTCGGCCAGGTCTCTGAGCAGTTCTTC.